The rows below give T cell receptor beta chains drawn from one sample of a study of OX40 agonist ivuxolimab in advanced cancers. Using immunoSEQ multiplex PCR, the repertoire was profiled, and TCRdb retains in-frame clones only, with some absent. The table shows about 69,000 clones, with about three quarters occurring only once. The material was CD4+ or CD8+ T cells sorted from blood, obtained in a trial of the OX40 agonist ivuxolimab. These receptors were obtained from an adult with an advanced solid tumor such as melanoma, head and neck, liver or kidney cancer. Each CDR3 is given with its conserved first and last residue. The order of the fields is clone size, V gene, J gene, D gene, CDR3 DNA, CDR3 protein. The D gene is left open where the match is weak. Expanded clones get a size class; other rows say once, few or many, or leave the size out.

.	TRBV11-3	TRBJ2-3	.	TGTGCCAGCAGCCTCACGACAAGCACAGATACGCAGTATTTT	CASSLTTSTDTQYF
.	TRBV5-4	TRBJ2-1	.	TGTGCCAGCAGCTTGGATGGTTCGGTGGGAAGGAATGAGCAGTTCTTC	CASSLDGSVGRNEQFF
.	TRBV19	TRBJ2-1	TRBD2	TGTGCCAGTAGTATGGGTATTAGCGGGGGCCCTACGGAGGATGAGCAGTTCTTC	CASSMGISGGPTEDEQFF
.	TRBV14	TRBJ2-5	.	TGTGCCAGCAGCCAACTTCAGCACCCCGAGACCCAGTACTTC	CASSQLQHPETQYF
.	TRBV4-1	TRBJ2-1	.	TGCGCCAGCAGCCAACTCGACAGGCCGAGCTACAATGAGCAGTTCTTC	CASSQLDRPSYNEQFF
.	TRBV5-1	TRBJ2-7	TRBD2	TGCGCCAGCAGCGAGCGAGCGGGATACTACGAGCAGTACTTC	CASSERAGYYEQYF
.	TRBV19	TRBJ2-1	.	TGTGCCAGTAAGGGGGGCTACCGCTACAATGAGCAGTTCTTC	CASKGGYRYNEQFF
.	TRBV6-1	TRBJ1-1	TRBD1	TGTGCCAGCAGGGAAAGGACAGGGGGGACTGAAGCTTTCTTT	CASRERTGGTEAFF
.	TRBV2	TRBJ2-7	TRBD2	TGTGCCAGCAGCGGACTAGCGGGAGGGGGCTACGAGCAGTACTTC	CASSGLAGGGYEQYF
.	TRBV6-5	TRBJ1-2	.	TGTGCCAGCAGTTACGAAGGTCCCTATGGCTACACCTTC	CASSYEGPYGYTF
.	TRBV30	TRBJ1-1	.	TGTGCCTGGAGCGGGAATCCTCTCACTGAAGCTTTCTTT	CAWSGNPLTEAFF
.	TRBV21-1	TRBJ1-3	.	TGTGCCAGCACCCCGTTTCGCTCTGGAAACACCATATATTTT	CASTPFRSGNTIYF
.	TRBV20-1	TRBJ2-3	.	TGCAGTGCTAAAGTTAAAGATACGCAGTATTTT	CSAKVKDTQYF
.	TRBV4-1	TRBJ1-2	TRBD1	TGCGCCAGCAGATCGGGACAGGGGATAGGTGGCTACACCTTC	CASRSGQGIGGYTF
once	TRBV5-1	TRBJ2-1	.	TGCGCCAGCAGCCCCGTCCCAGGAGGGTACAATGAGCAGTTCTTC	CASSPVPGGYNEQFF
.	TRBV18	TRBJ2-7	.	TGTGCCAGCTCACCACTCGGCAGGGACGAGCAGTACTTC	CASSPLGRDEQYF
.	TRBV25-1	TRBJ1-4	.	TGTGCCAGCAGTCCCGGGACTTCCAATGAAAAACTGTTTTTT	CASSPGTSNEKLFF
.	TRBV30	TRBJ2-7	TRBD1	TGTGCCTGGAGTGCCCTGACAGGGGGCGTCAAGCAGTACTTC	CAWSALTGGVKQYF
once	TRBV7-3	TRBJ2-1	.	TGTGCCAGCAGCTTTACCCCAGGGGGGTCCTACAATGAGCAGTTCTTC	CASSFTPGGSYNEQFF
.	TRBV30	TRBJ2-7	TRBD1	TGTGCCTGGAGTGTACAGGTGACAGGGGGCAGGTACGAGCAGTACTTC	CAWSVQVTGGRYEQYF
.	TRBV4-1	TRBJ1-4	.	TGCGCCAGCAGCCAAGATCTCTCGACACCGACTGAAAAACTGTTTTTT	CASSQDLSTPTEKLFF
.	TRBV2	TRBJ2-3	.	TGTGCCACAGGGGCGAGGGGTCGCGTTACGCAGTATTTT	CATGARGRVTQYF
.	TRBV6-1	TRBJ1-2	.	TGTGCCAGCAGTGAAGCCGTGTCAGGATCTTACTATGGCTACACCTTC	CASSEAVSGSYYGYTF
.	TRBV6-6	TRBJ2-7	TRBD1	TGTGCCAGCAGTTACGGGTTTACAGGGGACTACGAGCAGTACTTC	CASSYGFTGDYEQYF
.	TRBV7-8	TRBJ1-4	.	TGTACCAGCAGCTCCTCGGCCATCGCAACTAATGAAAAACTGTTTTTT	CTSSSSAIATNEKLFF
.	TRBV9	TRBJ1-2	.	TGTGCCAGCACCCCCACGGAAAAGGGCTTTTATGGCTACACCTTC	CASTPTEKGFYGYTF
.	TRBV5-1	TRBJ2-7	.	TGCGCCAGCAGGGTGGGGTCCCAGCGGACTTTCTACGAGCAGTACTTC	CASRVGSQRTFYEQYF
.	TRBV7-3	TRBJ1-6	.	TGTGCCAGCAGCTGGACACGGGGTTCATCCCTCCACTTT	CASSWTRGSSLHF
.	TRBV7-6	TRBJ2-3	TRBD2	TGTGCCAGCAGCTTACTATTAGCGGGGGGGCAGGGAGATACGCAGTATTTT	CASSLLLAGGQGDTQYF
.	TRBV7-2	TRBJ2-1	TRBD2	TGTGCCAGCAGCCCAGGGACTAGCGTCTACAATGAGCAGTTCTTC	CASSPGTSVYNEQFF
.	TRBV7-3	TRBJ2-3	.	TGTGCCAGCAGCTTAAGGCCACAGGCGGTCACAGATACGCAGTATTTT	CASSLRPQAVTDTQYF
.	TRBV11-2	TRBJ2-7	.	TGTGCCAGCAGCTTTGTAGGGGCGACCTACGAGCAGTACTTC	CASSFVGATYEQYF
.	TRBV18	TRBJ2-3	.	TGTGCCAGCTCACCATTAACGGGGGCGCAGGTGGTTACGCAGTATTTT	CASSPLTGAQVVTQYF
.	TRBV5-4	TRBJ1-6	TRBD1	TGTGCCAGCAGCGCCGGGACAGGGGCAACTAATTCACCCCTCCACTTT	CASSAGTGATNSPLHF
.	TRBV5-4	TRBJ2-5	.	TGTGCCAGCAGCTTAGGTGAAGCGGGCGGGGTGTACTTC	CASSLGEAGGVYF
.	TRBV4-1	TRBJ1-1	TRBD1	TGCGCCAGCAGCCAAGCCCCGGGACAGAGGAACACTGAAGCTTTCTTT	CASSQAPGQRNTEAFF
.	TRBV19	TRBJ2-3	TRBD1	TGTGCCAGTAGTATAGGGACAGGGAACACAGATACGCAGTATTTT	CASSIGTGNTDTQYF
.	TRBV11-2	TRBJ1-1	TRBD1	TGTGCCAGCAGGCTGGCAGGGGGCTACACTGAAGCTTTCTTT	CASRLAGGYTEAFF
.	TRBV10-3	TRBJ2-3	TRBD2	TGTGCCATCAGTGTCGCCGGGACTAGCGGGCCAGATACGCAGTATTTT	CAISVAGTSGPDTQYF
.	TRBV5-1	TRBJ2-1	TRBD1	TGCGCCAGCAGACCCGGACAGGGCTACAATGAGCAGTTCTTC	CASRPGQGYNEQFF